One T cell receptor beta chain is described in this entry. Time point in this sample: after neoadjuvant nivolumab, at surgical resection. The source of the sample is a study of neoadjuvant anti-PD-1 for oral cavity cancer. Generated by immunoSEQ multiplex PCR, the TCRdb table keeps only in-frame clones and is missing some. The sample contains more than 13,000 clones, 65% to 85% of which appear only once. V was shortened by 9 bases and J by 0 bases, with 12 bases between the two germline ends. Germline CDR1 is MRHNA and CDR2 is SNTAGT. The CDR3 length is 13 residues. This receptor was taken from a person aged 40 to 85 with oral cavity squamous cell carcinoma. The rearrangement links TRBV6-4 to TRBJ2-7; weak D call: TRBD2 (5 bases). The source material was PBMCs, sampled after nivolumab (anti-PD-1) treatment. The CDR3 loop reads CARRADASYEQYF. CDR3 nucleotide sequence: TGTGCCAGGAGAGCGGACGCCTCCTACGAGCAGTACTTC.